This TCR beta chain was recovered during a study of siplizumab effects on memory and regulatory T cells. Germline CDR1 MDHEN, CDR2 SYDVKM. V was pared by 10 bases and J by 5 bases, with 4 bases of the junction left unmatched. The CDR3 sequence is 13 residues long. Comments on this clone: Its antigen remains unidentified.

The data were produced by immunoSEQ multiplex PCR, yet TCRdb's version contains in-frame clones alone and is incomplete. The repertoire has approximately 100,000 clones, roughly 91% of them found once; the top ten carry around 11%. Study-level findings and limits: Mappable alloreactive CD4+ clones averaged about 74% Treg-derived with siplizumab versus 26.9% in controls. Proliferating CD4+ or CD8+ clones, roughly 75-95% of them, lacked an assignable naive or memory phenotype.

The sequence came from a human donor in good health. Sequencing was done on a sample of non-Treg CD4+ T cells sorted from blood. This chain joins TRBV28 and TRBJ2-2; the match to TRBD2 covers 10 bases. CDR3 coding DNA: TGTGCCACCTCTAGCGGGAGTACCGGGGAGCTGTTTTTT. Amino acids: CATSSGSTGELFF.